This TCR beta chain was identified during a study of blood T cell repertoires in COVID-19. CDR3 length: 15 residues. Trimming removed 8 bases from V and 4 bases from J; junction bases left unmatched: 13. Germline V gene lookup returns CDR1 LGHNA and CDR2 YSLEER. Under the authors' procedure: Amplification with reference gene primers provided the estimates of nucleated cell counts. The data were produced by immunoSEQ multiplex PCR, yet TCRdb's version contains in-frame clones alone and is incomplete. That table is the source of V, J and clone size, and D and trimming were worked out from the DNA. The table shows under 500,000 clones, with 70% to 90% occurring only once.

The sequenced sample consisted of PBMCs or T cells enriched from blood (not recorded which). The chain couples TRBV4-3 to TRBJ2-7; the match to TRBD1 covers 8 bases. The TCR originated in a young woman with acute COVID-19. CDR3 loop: CASLEYRGSLYEQYF. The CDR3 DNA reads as TGCGCCAGCCTAGAATACAGGGGGTCTCTTTACGAGCAGTACTTC.